The 29 T cell receptor beta chains in this list originate from one sample, sequenced in a study of T cells after yellow fever vaccination. TCRdb passed the 5' RACE reads through MiXCR, listing each CDR3 protein once. The sample lists fewer than 150,000 distinct CDR3 sequences; 7.2% were seen once. The sequences come from CD4+ T cells sorted from PBMCs, collected around 45 days after the first yellow fever vaccination. These receptors were obtained from a man aged 18 to 30 who received the YFV17D yellow fever vaccine.

This clonotype was recorded at least ten times. The chain recombines TRBV12-3 or TRBV12-4 with TRBJ1-4; D is ambiguous. The V end was cut by 4 bases, the J end by 7 bases, with 13 bases between. CDR3 length: 14 residues. CDR3 DNA: TGTGCCAGCAGTTCTTTCCCACTAAGTGAAAAACTGTTTTTT. It specifies CASSSFPLSEKLFF.

This clonotype was recorded many times. V gene TRBV28 combines with J gene TRBJ2-1, with D perhaps assigned TRBD1 or TRBD2 (5 bases each). The germline V gene has CDR1 MDHEN and CDR2 SYDVKM. The CDR3 totals 14 residues. V was clipped by 6 bases and J by 6 bases, with 15 bases between them. CDR3 loop: CASRGRGSGNEQFF. The CDR3 DNA sequence: TGTGCCAGCAGGGGCCGGGGCTCCGGCAATGAGCAGTTCTTC.

In its sample, this clonotype was seen many times. This chain connects TRBV3-1 to TRBJ1-1; possible D gene TRBD1, 5 bases. Germline CDR1 reads LGHDT; CDR2 reads YNNKEL (reference sequence). Trimming removed 6 bases at V and 5 bases at J, with 13 bases between. This CDR3 contains 13 residues. CDR3 DNA: TGTGCCAGCAGGCCCGGGGAGGGGACTGAAGCTTTCTTT. This codes for CASRPGEGTEAFF.

The rearrangement links TRBV6-6 to TRBJ2-5; 8 bases align to TRBD2. V shed 5 bases, J shed 4 bases, and the junction held 0 bases outside the gene matches. The germline CDR1 and CDR2 sequences are MNHNY and SVGAGI (reference sequence). CDR3 length: 12 residues. Written as DNA, the CDR3 is TGTGCCAGCAGTAGCGGGGGAGAGACCCAGTACTTC. Its translation is CASSSGGETQYF.

For this clonotype: Possible read error: a much larger clone is one base away. The rearrangement joins TRBV20-1 to TRBJ2-3; no clear D. This CDR3 has 13 residues. CDR1 is DFQATT, CDR2 SNEGSKA, per germline (reference sequence). V was shortened by 5 bases and J by 10 bases, with 19 bases between the two germline ends. CDR3 sequence: CSAPDSIKDSQYF. The CDR3 DNA follows: TGCAGTGCTCCTGACTCGATAAAGGATTCGCAGTATTTT.

This clonotype was observed many times. The chain has TRBV12-3 or TRBV12-4 and TRBJ1-2, with 12 bases lining up with TRBD1. The CDR3 spans 14 residues. J was trimmed by 8 bases and V by 5 bases; bases with no gene match: 6. The CDR3 DNA reads TGTGCCAGCAGTCCTACAGGGACAGGGGGCGGCTACACCTTC. This sequence encodes CASSPTGTGGGYTF.

This clonotype was observed at least ten times. The CDR3 is CASSGWGVTGELFF. The CDR3 DNA sequence: TGTGCCAGCAGCGGTTGGGGGGTAACCGGGGAGCTGTTTTTT. The V and J genes are TRBV6-5 and TRBJ2-2; D is possibly TRBD2 (6 bases). The V end was cut by 6 bases, the J end by 5 bases, with 13 bases between. The CDR3 spans 14 residues. Germline CDR1 and CDR2: MNHEY and SVGAGI.

This rearrangement joins TRBV6-5 to TRBJ1-1, with 12 bases identical to TRBD1. The length of the CDR3 is 15 residues. The V and J ends lost 2 bases and 8 bases, in that order; junction bases with no gene match: 6. Germline CDR1 MNHEY, CDR2 SVGAGI. The CDR3 DNA follows: TGTGCCAGCAGTTACAAGTCGGGGACAGGGGGCGAAGCTTTCTTT. It translates to CASSYKSGTGGEAFF.

For this clonotype: It may be a read error: a sequence one base away is much more abundant. This chain's CDR3 is CASSLSQLDTQYF. The CDR3 nucleotides are TGTGCCAGCAGTTTATCTCAATTAGATACGCAGTATTTT. The V and J genes are TRBV12-3 or TRBV12-4 and TRBJ2-3; D is uncertain. The V gene lost 2 bases and the J gene lost 5 bases, with 8 bases spanning the gap. This CDR3 is 13 amino acids long.

Ten or more counts support this clonotype. V gene TRBV29-1 combines with J gene TRBJ1-1; a weak D match, TRBD1 (5 bases). Germline lookup yields CDR1 SQVTM and CDR2 ANQGSEA. V was trimmed by 1 base and J by 1 base, leaving 7 bases between them. CDR3 length: 13 residues. The CDR3 DNA sequence: TGCAGCGTTGAAGGGGGCCAGAACACTGAAGCTTTCTTT. Amino acid sequence: CSVEGGQNTEAFF.

The rearrangement joins TRBV19 to TRBJ2-7; D gene unclear. Germline loops: CDR1 LNHDA, CDR2 SQIVND (reference sequence). The CDR3 extends over 8 amino acids. Trimming pared 11 bases from V and 5 bases from J, leaving 4 bases between. CDR3 region: CAAHEQYV. As DNA, the CDR3 is TGTGCCGCCCACGAGCAGTACGTC.

This clonotype was seen repeatedly, ten times or more. The V and J genes are TRBV27 and TRBJ2-7, with 8 bases fitting TRBD1. The CDR3 contains 14 residues. Germline lookup yields CDR1 MNHEY and CDR2 SMNVEV (reference sequence). With V trimmed by 6 bases and J by 2 bases, 6 bases remained unmatched. The CDR3 protein is CASSLTGDPYEQYF. CDR3 DNA sequence: TGTGCCAGCAGCTTGACAGGGGATCCCTACGAGCAGTACTTC.

The table lists this clonotype with a few counts. This rearrangement joins TRBV28 to TRBJ2-3; D not resolved. The CDR3 has 15 residues. The germline CDR1 and CDR2 sequences are MDHEN and SYDVKM. V lost 6 bases, J lost 1 base, and 14 bases lay in between. Here the CDR3 reads CASRVTGRGTDTQYF. CDR3 DNA: TGTGCCAGCAGAGTTACGGGTAGGGGCACAGATACGCAGTATTTT. Combining the CDR3 with reference TRBV28 and TRBJ2-3 gives the whole variable domain DVKVTQSSRYLVKRTGEKVFLECVQDMDHENMFWYRQDPGLGLRLIYFSYDVKMKEKGDIPEGYSVSREKKERFSLILESASTNQTSMYLCASRVTGRGTDTQYFGPGTRLTVL.

This clonotype was recorded many times. This sequence joins TRBV2 and TRBJ2-1; 8 bases line up with TRBD2. From germline, CDR1 is SNHLY and CDR2 FYNNEI. The CDR3 is 14 residues long. The trim removed 5 bases at V and 5 bases at J, leaving 5 bases unmatched. The CDR3 is CASSIRLANNEQFF. The CDR3 region has the DNA TGTGCCAGCAGTATCCGACTAGCGAACAATGAGCAGTTCTTC.

In this sample, this clonotype turned up many times. This chain uses TRBV11-2 with TRBJ2-2; TRBD2 agrees at 15 bases. Germline loops: CDR1 SGHAT, CDR2 FQNNGV. The ends lost 0 bases at V and 3 bases at J; junction bases unmatched: 8. CDR3 length equals 20 residues. The CDR3 sequence: CASSLEGTSGGTKYTGELFF. As DNA, the CDR3 is TGTGCCAGCAGCTTAGAGGGGACTAGCGGGGGGACTAAATACACCGGGGAGCTGTTTTTT.

This clonotype was seen repeatedly, ten times or more. The rearrangement uses TRBV20-1 and TRBJ2-5; D perhaps matches TRBD2 (5 bases). V was shortened by 6 bases and J by 5 bases, with 10 bases between the two germline ends. This CDR3 has 11 amino acids. The V gene's germline CDR1 is DFQATT and CDR2 SNEGSKA (reference sequence). This CDR3 is CSAGLFETQYF. In DNA, the CDR3 is TGCAGTGCAGGACTTTTTGAGACCCAGTACTTC.

This clonotype was counted at least ten times. The CDR3 coding sequence is TGCAGTGCTACGGGAGCTGGGGCCAACGTCCTGACTTTC. Its translation is CSATGAGANVLTF. The rearrangement uses TRBV20-1 and TRBJ2-6, with D possibly matching TRBD2 (6 bases). Trimming took off 4 bases at V and 2 bases at J, with 6 bases between the two ends. Germline assignment: CDR1 DFQATT and CDR2 SNEGSKA (reference sequence). The CDR3 sequence is 13 residues long.

CDR3 amino acids: CASSFDGNSPLHF. CDR3 DNA: TGTGCCAGCAGCTTCGACGGGAATTCACCCCTCCACTTT. V is TRBV7-9 and J is TRBJ1-6; D remains ambiguous. Germline V gene data show CDR1 as SEHNR and CDR2 as FQNEAQ (reference sequence). This CDR3 comprises 13 residues. V was cut by 3 bases and J by 7 bases, with 7 bases left in between. The whole variable domain, remainder taken from reference TRBV7-9 and TRBJ1-6, is DTGVSQNPRHKITKRGQNVTFRCDPISEHNRLYWYRQTLGQGPEFLTYFQNEAQLEKSRLLSDRFSAERPKGSFSTLEIQRTEQGDSAMYLCASSFDGNSPLHFGNGTRLTVT.

This clonotype has ten or more counts. The chain carries TRBV7-2 and TRBJ2-1; D uncertain. Germline CDR1 and CDR2: SGHTA and FQGNSA. The CDR3 has 13 residues. Between the trimmed V and J ends, which lost 3 bases and 5 bases, there was a span of 8 bases. DNA for the CDR3: TGTGCCAGCAGCTTCAACCAGAACAATGAGCAGTTCTTC. Translating it yields CASSFNQNNEQFF.

This clonotype was counted many times. The chain carries TRBV20-1 and TRBJ2-1, with TRBD2 matching over 8 bases. The CDR3 length is 15 residues. The J segment lost 1 base and the V segment lost 4 bases, leaving 6 bases of the junction unmatched. The germline V gene has CDR1 DFQATT and CDR2 SNEGSKA (reference sequence). The CDR3 spells CSATTSGGSYNEQFF. DNA of the CDR3: TGCAGTGCTACCACCTCGGGGGGGTCCTACAATGAGCAGTTCTTC.

This clonotype was seen ten or more times. The chain combines TRBV10-3 with TRBJ2-7; no reliable D call. The CDR3 is made up of 14 amino acids. Germline values: CDR1 ENHRY, CDR2 SYGVKD. V lost 10 bases and J lost 7, with 23 bases in between. The CDR3 region is CATAVGMEFREQYF. For the CDR3, the DNA is TGTGCCACAGCCGTAGGGATGGAGTTCCGAGAGCAGTACTTC.

This chain uses TRBV11-3 with TRBJ2-1; D call uncertain. The ends were cut back, 1 base at V and 3 bases at J, with 10 bases in the middle. This CDR3 has 15 residues. Germline CDR1 is SGHNT and CDR2 is YENEEA. CDR3 protein: CASSLVAAGYNEQFF. The CDR3 region has the DNA TGTGCCAGCAGCTTAGTAGCAGCAGGCTACAATGAGCAGTTCTTC.

This clonotype was recorded at least ten times. This chain joins TRBV20-1 and TRBJ2-7, with D possibly being TRBD1 (6 bases). The V gene lost 3 bases and the J gene lost 9 bases, with 15 bases spanning the gap. This CDR3 is built from 12 residues. The germline CDR1 and CDR2 sequences are DFQATT and SNEGSKA (reference sequence). As DNA, the CDR3 is TGCAGTGCTAGTCAGGCAGGGGTTTTGCAGTACGTC. It encodes CSASQAGVLQYV.

The sample holds many counts of this clonotype. The chain employs TRBV7-2 and TRBJ2-4; D possibly corresponds to TRBD2 (7 bases). This CDR3 region has 17 residues. Between the trimmed V and J ends, which lost 6 bases and 1 base, there was a span of 19 bases. Germline V lookup: CDR1 SGHTA, CDR2 FQGNSA. The DNA for the CDR3 is TGTGCCAGCAGTTCGACCCTAGGGGGGGCGGCCAAAAACATTCAGTACTTC. Translating gives CASSSTLGGAAKNIQYF.

This clonotype was counted ten times or more. The V call is TRBV5-5, the J call TRBJ2-5; D is unresolved. The length of the CDR3 is 12 residues. Germline loops: CDR1 SGHKS, CDR2 YYEKEE (reference sequence). V was cut by 3 bases and J by 4 bases, with 7 bases left in between. CDR3 amino acids: CASSYGGETQYF. The CDR3 nucleotides read TGTGCCAGCAGCTACGGTGGAGAGACCCAGTACTTC.

On this clonotype: This could be a read error, since a much larger clone is one nucleotide away. The CDR3 here is CASRTGTGAAGELFF. The CDR3 DNA is TGTGCCAGCAGGACCGGGACAGGGGCTGCCGGGGAGCTGTTTTTT. The chain couples TRBV12-3 or TRBV12-4 to TRBJ2-2, with 10 bases that match TRBD1. Unmatched junction bases numbered 7, after V lost 6 bases and J lost 6 bases. The CDR3 has 15 amino acids.

Many counts were recorded for this clonotype. This rearrangement joins TRBV5-1 to TRBJ1-2, with TRBD1 identical over 7 bases. Germline CDR1 SGHRS, CDR2 YFSETQ. The CDR3 is made up of 14 amino acids. J lost 2 bases, V lost 6 bases, and 7 bases had no gene match. The chain's CDR3 is CASTSVGQNYGYTF. The CDR3 nucleotides are TGCGCCAGCACTTCAGTGGGACAGAACTATGGCTACACCTTC.

In this sample, this clonotype turned up many times. The chain carries TRBV7-2 and TRBJ1-4; TRBD1 matches at 7 bases. In germline, CDR1 is SGHTA, CDR2 FQGNSA. CDR3 length: 17 amino acids. The trim removed 5 bases at V and 7 bases at J, leaving 16 bases unmatched. This CDR3 is CASSPGGGPARVEKLFF. CDR3 nucleotide sequence: TGTGCCAGCAGCCCCGGAGGGGGCCCCGCGCGCGTTGAAAAACTGTTTTTT.

For this clonotype: The germline gene is not matched at one end of the junction; a read error may be the cause. CDR3 sequence (DNA): TGCTGTGCTAGAGATTTGGTTGACTCTGGGGCCAACGTCCTGACTTTC. It yields the protein CCARDLVDSGANVLTF. The chain uses TRBV20-1 and TRBJ2-6; D gene uncertain. This CDR3 contains 16 residues. Germline V gives CDR1 DFQATT, CDR2 SNEGSKA (reference sequence).